This T cell receptor (beta chain) was identified in a study of control samples from healthy donors and cancer patients. TCRdb's table, derived via immunoSEQ multiplex PCR, lists solely in-frame clones and lacks some. The sample consists of around 76,000 clones, around 86% of them appearing once. The CDR3 runs to 18 residues. The V segment lost 1 base and the J segment 3 bases; nucleotides outside the gene matches: 10. Germline CDR1 is LNHNV and CDR2 is YYDKDF (reference sequence). Source material: PBMCs. The V and J genes are TRBV15 and TRBJ1-3; 9 bases line up with TRBD1. This receptor was obtained from a woman between 45 and 60 years old with colorectal cancer. CDR3 sequence reads: CATSRVFNRGLSGNTIYF. Here the CDR3 DNA reads TGTGCCACCAGCAGAGTATTCAACAGGGGGCTAAGTGGAAACACCATATATTTT.